These T cell receptor beta chains were read from a single sample in a study of T cell changes during pregnancy in multiple sclerosis. The assay was immunoSEQ multiplex PCR, and TCRdb's table has in-frame clones only and misses some. The sample includes approximately 45,000 clones, roughly 92% of them seen just once. Sequencing was performed on CD4+ T cells from peripheral blood mononuclear cells, taken in the second trimester of pregnancy. Receptor source: a female donor in good health, enrolled as a control in a pregnancy study. CDR3s include the opening cysteine and the closing phenylalanine or tryptophan. Each record gives: J gene, clone size, V gene, D gene, CDR3 protein, CDR3 DNA. A D gene is named only where the DNA matches it firmly. Size is omitted from some rows. Given values are once, few, many or a class for expanded clones.

TRBJ2-2	-	TRBV6-6	-	CASSPKNTGELFF	TGTGCCAGCTCCCCTAAGAACACCGGGGAGCTGTTTTTT
TRBJ1-3	-	TRBV7-6	-	CASSSQASGNTIYF	TGTGCCAGCAGTTCCCAGGCCTCTGGAAACACCATATATTTT
TRBJ1-2	-	TRBV19	-	CASSIGGGDNYGYTF	TGTGCCAGTAGTATAGGCGGGGGAGACAACTATGGCTACACCTTC
TRBJ1-5	-	TRBV6-5	TRBD1	CASRPTGQGGQPQHF	TGTGCCAGCAGGCCGACAGGGCAAGGAGGCCAGCCCCAGCATTTT
TRBJ1-3	-	TRBV18	-	CASSPDRGPSPDF	TGTGCCAGCTCCCCAGACAGAGGCCCATCCCCCGATTTT
TRBJ2-7	-	TRBV2	-	CASSENRVADEQYF	TGTGCCAGCAGTGAGAACAGGGTTGCGGACGAGCAGTACTTC
TRBJ1-5	-	TRBV28	-	CASTLGVSNQPQHF	TGTGCCAGCACCCTAGGGGTCTCTAATCAGCCCCAGCATTTT
TRBJ2-3	-	TRBV10-3	-	CAIRQTDTQYF	TGTGCCATCAGACAAACAGATACGCAGTATTTT
TRBJ1-6	-	TRBV7-2	-	CASSFQTDWYSPLHF	TGTGCCAGCAGCTTCCAGACAGACTGGTATTCACCCCTCCACTTT
TRBJ2-3	-	TRBV6-1	-	CASTLNLGGGDTQYF	TGTGCCAGCACGCTGAATCTAGGGGGAGGGGATACGCAGTATTTT
TRBJ1-5	-	TRBV27	-	CASSLRSQGTQPQHF	TGTGCCAGCAGTTTACGGTCTCAGGGTACTCAGCCCCAGCATTTT
TRBJ1-2	-	TRBV2	TRBD1	CASTRDRGLNYGYTF	TGTGCCAGCACGAGAGACAGGGGGCTAAACTATGGCTACACCTTC
TRBJ1-4	-	TRBV5-1	-	CASSLAGFSEKLFF	TGCGCCAGCAGCTTGGCGGGGTTTTCTGAAAAACTGTTTTTT
TRBJ2-7	once	TRBV7-2	-	CASSSSSPYEQYF	TGTGCCAGCAGCTCTTCGAGCCCCTACGAGCAGTACTTC
TRBJ2-7	-	TRBV27	-	CASSLSRQDYYEQYF	TGTGCCAGCAGTTTATCAAGGCAGGACTACTACGAGCAGTACTTC
TRBJ1-1	-	TRBV18	TRBD1	CASSPPLTQATGGFVYTEAFF	TGTGCCAGCTCACCACCACTTACACAAGCAACAGGGGGCTTTGTGTACACTGAAGCTTTCTTT
TRBJ1-6	few	TRBV4-3	TRBD1	CASSQATGGVGYNSPLHF	TGCGCCAGCAGCCAGGCCACAGGGGGCGTGGGCTATAATTCACCCCTCCACTTT
TRBJ1-5	-	TRBV7-8	-	CASSSTSGGLNQPQHF	TGTGCCAGCAGCTCTACCTCCGGGGGGCTGAATCAGCCCCAGCATTTT
TRBJ2-3	-	TRBV7-8	-	CASSLVLGGHTQYF	TGTGCCAGCAGCTTAGTTTTGGGGGGACATACGCAGTATTTT
TRBJ2-1	-	TRBV4-3	-	CASARSTSTEQFF	TGCGCCAGCGCCCGTAGTACTTCTACTGAGCAGTTCTTC
TRBJ1-6	-	TRBV7-3	TRBD1	CASSPTGQYNSPLHF	TGTGCCAGCAGCCCGACGGGACAGTATAATTCACCCCTCCACTTT
TRBJ1-2	-	TRBV7-2	-	CASSLSSQGGGYTF	TGTGCCAGCAGCTTAAGTAGTCAGGGTGGTGGCTACACCTTC
TRBJ1-1	-	TRBV6-1	-	CASSPGTVTEAFF	TGTGCCAGCAGCCCAGGCACGGTTACTGAAGCTTTCTTT
TRBJ2-5	once	TRBV5-5	TRBD1	CASSLLGTGAGETQYF	TGTGCCAGCAGCTTGCTCGGGACAGGGGCCGGGGAGACCCAGTACTTC
TRBJ2-1	once	TRBV29-1	TRBD2	CSVETQRGLSSYNEQFF	TGCAGCGTTGAAACCCAGCGGGGTTTAAGCTCCTACAATGAGCAGTTCTTC
TRBJ2-5	-	TRBV4-3	TRBD1	CASSQAHSGQGRETQYF	TGCGCCAGCAGCCAAGCCCATTCGGGACAGGGTCGGGAGACCCAGTACTTC
TRBJ1-2	-	TRBV19	-	CASSTGIVNYGYTF	TGTGCCAGTAGCACAGGGATAGTAAACTATGGCTACACCTTC
TRBJ2-7	-	TRBV11-2	TRBD1	CASSLGQGPSYEQYF	TGTGCCAGCAGCTTAGGACAGGGGCCTTCCTACGAGCAGTACTTC
TRBJ1-5	-	TRBV9	-	CASSGGVGGNQPQHF	TGTGCCAGCTCGGGGGGCGTGGGAGGTAATCAGCCCCAGCATTTT
TRBJ2-1	-	TRBV5-4	TRBD2	CASSLGGRGGSYNEQFF	TGTGCCAGCAGCTTGGGTGGACGCGGGGGCTCCTACAATGAGCAGTTCTTC
TRBJ1-2	once	TRBV15	-	CATSQNLVSYGYTF	TGTGCCACCAGTCAAAATTTAGTCTCCTATGGCTACACCTTC
TRBJ2-7	-	TRBV5-4	-	CASSSAGAYYEQYF	TGTGCCAGCAGCTCTGCAGGGGCTTACTACGAGCAGTACTTC
TRBJ2-2	-	TRBV12-2	-	CASRLAGVITGELFF	TGTGCAAGTCGCTTAGCAGGGGTAATCACCGGGGAGCTGTTTTTT
TRBJ2-7	-	TRBV7-3	-	CASSLPLKLQGVTYEQYF	TGTGCCAGCAGCTTACCCCTCAAGTTACAGGGTGTAACCTACGAGCAGTACTTC
TRBJ2-1	-	TRBV6-1	-	CASSRDTDNEQFF	TGTGCCAGCAGTCGGGACACAGACAATGAGCAGTTCTTC
TRBJ1-2	-	TRBV5-6	-	CASSLMETGYGYTF	TGTGCCAGCAGCTTGATGGAGACAGGCTATGGCTACACCTTC
TRBJ2-5	-	TRBV5-4	-	CASSGRSGTQETQYF	TGTGCCAGCAGCGGGAGGTCGGGGACCCAAGAGACCCAGTACTTC
TRBJ2-6	few	TRBV2	-	CASSEGEFAANVLTF	TGTGCCAGCAGTGAAGGGGAGTTTGCGGCCAACGTCCTGACTTTC
TRBJ2-7	once	TRBV19	-	CASSIDGTGHYEQYF	TGTGCCAGTAGTATAGATGGGACGGGACACTACGAGCAGTACTTC
TRBJ1-2	-	TRBV9	-	CASSVDGQVGYGYTF	TGTGCCAGCAGCGTAGACGGTCAGGTTGGCTATGGCTACACCTTC
TRBJ1-1	-	TRBV6-6	-	CASSGLAAFTEAFF	TGTGCCAGCAGCGGACTGGCCGCGTTCACTGAAGCTTTCTTT
TRBJ1-4	-	TRBV4-2	-	CASSQEMRQVGKLFF	TGTGCCAGCAGCCAAGAAATGAGACAGGTTGGAAAACTGTTTTTT
TRBJ2-7	-	TRBV18	TRBD1	CASSPGQPNYEQYF	TGTGCCAGCTCACCGGGACAGCCAAATTACGAGCAGTACTTC
TRBJ1-2	-	TRBV6-7	TRBD1	CASSILRTGLNYGYTF	TGTGCCAGCAGTATCCTTCGGACAGGGCTGAACTATGGCTACACCTTC
TRBJ2-3	-	TRBV6-4	-	CASSDGWQSDTQYF	TGTGCCAGCAGTGACGGTTGGCAGTCGGATACGCAGTATTTT
TRBJ2-7	-	TRBV7-8	-	CASSLVTDRYEQYF	TGTGCCAGCAGCTTAGTAACCGACAGGTACGAGCAGTACTTC